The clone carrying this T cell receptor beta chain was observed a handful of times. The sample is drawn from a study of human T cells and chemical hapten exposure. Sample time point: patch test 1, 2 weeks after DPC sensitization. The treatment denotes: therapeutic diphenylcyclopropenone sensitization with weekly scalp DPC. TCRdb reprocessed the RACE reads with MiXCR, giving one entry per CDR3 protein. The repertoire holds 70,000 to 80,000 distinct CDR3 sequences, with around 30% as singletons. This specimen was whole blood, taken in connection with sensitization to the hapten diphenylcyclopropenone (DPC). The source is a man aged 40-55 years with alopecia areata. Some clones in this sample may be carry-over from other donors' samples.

CDR3 DNA: TGCAGTGCTCGGGACTACTCCTACAATGAGCAGTTCTTC. It codes for CSARDYSYNEQFF. The gene calls are TRBV20-1 and TRBJ2-1; 7 bases map to TRBD2. The germline V gene encodes CDR1 DFQATT and CDR2 SNEGSKA (reference sequence). Unmatched junction bases numbered 1, after V lost 5 bases and J lost 0 bases. The CDR3 length is 13 residues.